These T cell receptor beta chains were read from a single sample in a study of blood T cell repertoires in COVID-19. TCRdb keeps only in-frame clones here, not all; method: immunoSEQ multiplex PCR. The repertoire holds some 300,000 clones, with approximately 90% as singletons. Specimen: peripheral blood. All receptors come from a woman between 25 and 40 years old who had recovered from COVID-19. The CDR3 runs from the conserved cysteine through the conserved F or W. Each record gives: clone size, D gene, V gene, J gene, CDR3 DNA, CDR3 protein. A D gene is named only where the DNA matches it firmly. Clone size, where shown, is once, few, many, or a class for clones that have expanded.

once	.	TRBV29-1	TRBJ1-1	TGCAGCGTTGTGAGGTTGTGGAACACTGAAGCTTTCTTT	CSVVRLWNTEAFF
.	TRBD2	TRBV9	TRBJ2-7	TGTGCCAGCAGCGTGGGGCCGGGAGGTACCTACGAGCAGTACTTC	CASSVGPGGTYEQYF
.	TRBD1	TRBV18	TRBJ2-1	TGTGCCAGCTCACCCGGGACAGGGTGGGACAGTGAGCAGTTCTTC	CASSPGTGWDSEQFF
few	TRBD1	TRBV11-2	TRBJ1-2	TGTGCCAGCAGCCCCAATCGTGGGCAGGGGGTATTCTATGGCTACACCTTC	CASSPNRGQGVFYGYTF
.	TRBD1	TRBV28	TRBJ1-1	TGTGCCAGCAGCTGGGACAGATACACTGAAGCTTTCTTT	CASSWDRYTEAFF
.	TRBD1	TRBV5-1	TRBJ1-6	TGCGCCAGCAGCAAGGGACAGTTTGAGCCCCTCCACTTT	CASSKGQFEPLHF
.	.	TRBV5-1	TRBJ1-2	TGCGCCAGCAGCTTGGACACAGGTATCCACGACGGCTATGGCTACACCTTC	CASSLDTGIHDGYGYTF
.	TRBD1	TRBV12-3/TRBV12-4	TRBJ1-5	TGTGCCAGCAGCCGGGGACAGAATCAGCCCCAGCATTTT	CASSRGQNQPQHF
.	.	TRBV7-9	TRBJ1-1	TGTGCCAGCAGTACGCAGATGAACACTGAAGCTTTCTTT	CASSTQMNTEAFF
.	.	TRBV11-2	TRBJ1-1	TGTGCCAGCAGCTCCCAGATGAACACTGAAGCTTTCTTT	CASSSQMNTEAFF
.	.	TRBV7-3	TRBJ2-1	TGTGCCAGCAGCTCGGACAAAAACAGGGCCGGTGAGCAGTTCTTC	CASSSDKNRAGEQFF
.	TRBD2	TRBV4-1	TRBJ2-1	TGCGCCAGCAGCCCCCCGGGACTAGCGGGGGGCAATGAGCAGTTCTTC	CASSPPGLAGGNEQFF
.	TRBD2	TRBV5-6	TRBJ2-3	TGTGCCAGCAGCTTGGGCGGGACTAGCGGGGGCCGAGATACGCAGTATTTT	CASSLGGTSGGRDTQYF
.	.	TRBV5-1	TRBJ1-2	TGCGCCAGCAGCTTGGGGGCAGGGGCCTATGGCTACACCTTC	CASSLGAGAYGYTF
.	.	TRBV9	TRBJ2-5	TGTGCCAGCAGCGTAGGAGGGTGGGAAGAGACCCAGTACTTC	CASSVGGWEETQYF
.	.	TRBV19	TRBJ1-6	TGTGCCAGTAGTGGGCTTCGGACGGGAAATTCACCCCTCCACTTT	CASSGLRTGNSPLHF
.	.	TRBV30	TRBJ1-1	TGTGCCTGGAGTGAACTGTACAACACTGAAGCTTTCTTT	CAWSELYNTEAFF
.	.	TRBV4-2	TRBJ2-3	TGTGCCAGCAGCCAAGATCAAGGGCTAAGGGGAACGCAGTATTTT	CASSQDQGLRGTQYF
.	TRBD2	TRBV19	TRBJ2-3	TGTGCCAGTAGTCCGCGACTAGCGGGGGATTACACAGATACGCAGTATTTT	CASSPRLAGDYTDTQYF
many	.	TRBV5-1	TRBJ2-1	TGCGCCAGCAGCTTGGGCGGGTATAATGAGCAGTTCTTC	CASSLGGYNEQFF
few	.	TRBV7-6	TRBJ2-2	TGTGCCAGCAGCTTATGGCGGGGAGGCGGGGAGCTGTTTTTT	CASSLWRGGGELFF
.	.	TRBV11-2	TRBJ2-1	TGTGCCAGCAGCTATGTCGGGGGGCTGAGCTCCTACAATGAGCAGTTCTTC	CASSYVGGLSSYNEQFF
.	.	TRBV20-1	TRBJ1-1	TGCAGTGTAGCTGGAGCTGAAGCTTTCTTT	CSVAGAEAFF
.	TRBD1	TRBV7-8	TRBJ2-1	TGTGCCAGCAGCCAACGACCAACAGGGGGCGCGTACAATGAGCAGTTCTTC	CASSQRPTGGAYNEQFF
.	.	TRBV11-2	TRBJ2-7	TGTGCCAGCAGCTTAGATCGTCGCGAGCAGTACTTC	CASSLDRREQYF
.	TRBD1	TRBV5-4	TRBJ2-3	TGTGCCAGCAGCCGCAGACAGGGGGCCACAGATACGCAGTATTTT	CASSRRQGATDTQYF
.	TRBD1	TRBV5-1	TRBJ1-4	TGCGCCAGCAGCCAGGGGGACAGGGGTGCGAATGAAAAACTGTTTTTT	CASSQGDRGANEKLFF
few	.	TRBV9	TRBJ1-6	TGTGCCAGCAGCGTAGGGACAAAACCGGCACCCCTCCACTTT	CASSVGTKPAPLHF
.	.	TRBV28	TRBJ1-6	TGTGCCACCGAGTCCCAGGGTAGGGGACCCCTCCACTTT	CATESQGRGPLHF
.	TRBD1	TRBV5-5	TRBJ2-5	TGTGCCAGCAGCCCATTGCCAGGGGGCTCAGAGACCCAGTACTTC	CASSPLPGGSETQYF
.	.	TRBV20-1	TRBJ2-5	TGCAGTGCTAGACACGGGGAGACCCAGTACTTC	CSARHGETQYF
.	TRBD2	TRBV19	TRBJ2-1	TGTGCCAGTAGGAAGCGGGGGGGATCCTACAATGAGCAGTTCTTC	CASRKRGGSYNEQFF
.	.	TRBV2	TRBJ1-1	TGTGCCAGCAGTGAGCAGTCCCGGACAGAAGCTTTCTTT	CASSEQSRTEAFF
.	TRBD1	TRBV27	TRBJ1-5	TGTGCCAGCCAATGGGGGGGGACAGGGGAGGCCTTCGAAAATCAGCCCCAGCATTTT	CASQWGGTGEAFENQPQHF
.	.	TRBV7-8	TRBJ2-3	TGTGCCAGCAGCTTAGACAGGCGGTACACAGATACGCAGTATTTT	CASSLDRRYTDTQYF
.	TRBD2	TRBV7-2	TRBJ2-1	TGTGCCAGCAGTTGGACTAGCGGGGGTCTCAATGAGCAGTTCTTC	CASSWTSGGLNEQFF
once	TRBD1	TRBV24-1	TRBJ1-2	TGTGCCACCAGTGATTCCACAGGGGCAGGGGTAAACTATGGCTACACCTTC	CATSDSTGAGVNYGYTF
.	TRBD1	TRBV24-1	TRBJ2-5	TGTGCCACCAGTGATTGGGACAGTACTGGGGAGACCCAGTACTTC	CATSDWDSTGETQYF
.	.	TRBV28	TRBJ1-2	TGTGCCAGCAGTTTAGATTGGCCGTATGGCTACACCTTC	CASSLDWPYGYTF
.	.	TRBV2	TRBJ1-3	TGTGCCAGCAGTCTACCTACAGGGCCTGGAAACACCATATATTTT	CASSLPTGPGNTIYF
.	.	TRBV18	TRBJ1-1	TGTGCCAGCTCCCCGGGAGGGGGACGAACGACTGAAGCTTTCTTT	CASSPGGGRTTEAFF
.	TRBD1	TRBV18	TRBJ2-7	TGTGCCAGCTCACCTGGACAGGGTCTCGACGAGCAGTACTTC	CASSPGQGLDEQYF
.	TRBD1	TRBV6-5	TRBJ1-2	TGTGCCAGCAGTTACCTAGGACAGGGGGCGGATGGCTACACCTTC	CASSYLGQGADGYTF
.	TRBD2	TRBV24-1	TRBJ2-1	TGTGCCACCAGTGATTTGAAAGGACTAGCGGGGGGGCGGTGGGAGGATGGAGAGCAGTTCTTC	CATSDLKGLAGGRWEDGEQFF
.	.	TRBV5-1	TRBJ2-5	TGCGCCAGCAGCTCACAGGCGTCAGAGACCCAGTACTTC	CASSSQASETQYF
.	.	TRBV6-2/TRBV6-3	TRBJ2-3	TGTGCCAGCAGTACAGGGTTAGGGTTAACAGATACGCAGTATTTT	CASSTGLGLTDTQYF
once	.	TRBV27	TRBJ2-7	TGTGCCAGCAGGCCCTTGGACAGCACCTACGAGCAGTACTTC	CASRPLDSTYEQYF
.	TRBD1	TRBV7-2	TRBJ2-3	TGTGCCAGCAGCTCTCCCGGGACAGCAAGCACAGATACGCAGTATTTT	CASSSPGTASTDTQYF
.	TRBD2	TRBV27	TRBJ2-3	TGTGCCAGCAGCCCTCAACTAGCGGGGGGGCAAGCAGATACGCAGTATTTT	CASSPQLAGGQADTQYF
.	.	TRBV30	TRBJ2-1	TGTGCCTGGAGTGTCCTAGCGAATGAGCAGTTCTTC	CAWSVLANEQFF
few	.	TRBV7-3	TRBJ2-7	TGTGCCAGCAGCTTACGCCCTAGGCTTACCCCCTACGAGCAGTACTTC	CASSLRPRLTPYEQYF
.	TRBD1	TRBV6-5	TRBJ1-5	TGTGCCAGCAGACTCACAGGGGCTAGCAATCAGCCCCAGCATTTT	CASRLTGASNQPQHF
few	TRBD2	TRBV27	TRBJ2-3	TGTGCCAGCAGTGCGGGACTAGCGGGGGCAGATACGCAGTATTTT	CASSAGLAGADTQYF
.	.	TRBV5-1	TRBJ1-6	TGCGCCAGCAGAGAGGAAAGGGTGAGGGCCCTCCACTTT	CASREERVRALHF
once	TRBD1	TRBV7-2	TRBJ1-5	TGTGCCAGCAGCTTACAGGGGGGCAATCAGCCCCAGCATTTT	CASSLQGGNQPQHF
.	TRBD1	TRBV7-9	TRBJ1-1	TGTGCCAGCAGCTTAGTCCTAGACAGGGGGCGATTATCCACTGAAGCTTTCTTT	CASSLVLDRGRLSTEAFF
.	.	TRBV3-1/TRBV3-2	TRBJ1-1	TGTGCCAGCAGCCCGGAGGGTTTAGAAGCTTTCTTT	CASSPEGLEAFF
.	TRBD2	TRBV3-1/TRBV3-2	TRBJ2-5	TGTGCCAGCAGCCAAGGCGGGGGGGAGGAGACCCAGTACTTC	CASSQGGGEETQYF
.	TRBD1	TRBV23-1	TRBJ2-1	TGCGCCAGCAGTCATCCGGGACAGGGGAGCAATGAGCAGTTCTTC	CASSHPGQGSNEQFF